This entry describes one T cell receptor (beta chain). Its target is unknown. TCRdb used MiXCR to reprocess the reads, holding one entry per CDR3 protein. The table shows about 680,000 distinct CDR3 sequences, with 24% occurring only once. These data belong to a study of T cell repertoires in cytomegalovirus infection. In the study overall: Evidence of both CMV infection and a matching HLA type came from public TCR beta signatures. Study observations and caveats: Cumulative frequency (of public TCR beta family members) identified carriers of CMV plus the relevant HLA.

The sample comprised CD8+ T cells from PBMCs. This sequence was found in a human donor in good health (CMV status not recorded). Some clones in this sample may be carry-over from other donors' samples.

Here the CDR3 DNA reads TGTGCCAGCAGCTTCGGTCCCATGCTTGGGGCCAACGTCCTGACTTTC. It is translated as CASSFGPMLGANVLTF. The V and J genes are TRBV5-5 and TRBJ2-6; D is undetermined. This CDR3 region has 16 residues. V lost 2 bases and J lost 3, with 12 bases in between. The germline CDR1 and CDR2 sequences are SGHKS and YYEKEE (reference sequence).